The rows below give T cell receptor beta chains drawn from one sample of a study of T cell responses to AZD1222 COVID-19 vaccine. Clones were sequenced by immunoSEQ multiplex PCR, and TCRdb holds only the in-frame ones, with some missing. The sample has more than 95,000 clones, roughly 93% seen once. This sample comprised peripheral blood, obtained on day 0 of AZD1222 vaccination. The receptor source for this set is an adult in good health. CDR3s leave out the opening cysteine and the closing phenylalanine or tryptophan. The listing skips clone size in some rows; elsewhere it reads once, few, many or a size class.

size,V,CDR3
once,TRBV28,ASSLARTGALH
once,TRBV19,ATSPIAGGPAGELF
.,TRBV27,ASSYRAVEY
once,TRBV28,ASSATRLAGVTDTQY
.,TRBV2,ASREDRVSYGYT
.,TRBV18,ASSDRTRSYEQY
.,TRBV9,ASSDTGPLRAGELF
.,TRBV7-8,ASSLEDREMFSYGYT
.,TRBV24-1,ATRGTSSYNEQF
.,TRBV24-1,ATSASGRVYNEQF
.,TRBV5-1,ASSSGTVPGYT
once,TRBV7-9,ASSLAGGNTEAF
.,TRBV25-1,ASSETRRDRYGYT
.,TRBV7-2,ASSPGGTLRYEQY
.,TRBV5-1,ASSLTGRGDYEQY
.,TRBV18,ASSPPIGQGVTGELF
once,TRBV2,ASSERTLYEQY
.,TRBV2,ASSDGFQGRTEAF
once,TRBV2,ASTQEGGASYNEQF
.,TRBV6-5,ASRTQAWAGNEQY
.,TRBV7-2,ASSSQGGDWGRY
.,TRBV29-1,SVDFGPDYGYT
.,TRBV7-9,ASSLEDLPQH
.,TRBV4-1,ASSQTSVGESLYEQF
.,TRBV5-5,ASRYSFSQVNEQF
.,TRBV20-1,SASGGPAEAF
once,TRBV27,ASSLLGQGAIHEQY
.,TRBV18,ASSPGDGYT
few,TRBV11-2,ASSDEGVSYNSPLH
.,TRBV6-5,ASSTGAYGYT
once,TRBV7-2,ASSLMDRGNYGYT